This T cell receptor beta chain was captured by sequencing in a study of a mutant IDH1 vaccine in newly diagnosed glioma. As for the study in general: The first vaccination came 4-6 weeks after radiotherapy alone, or with temozolomide cycles.

Some clones are missing from TCRdb's copy, which holds only in-frame ones; the method was immunoSEQ multiplex PCR. The data show 75,000 to 80,000 clones, about 91% seen once. The CDR3 contains 15 residues. V lost 6 bases to trimming and J lost 2 bases; unmatched junction nucleotides: 10. Germline V gene data show CDR1 as SNHLY and CDR2 as FYNNEI. Notes on the study in general: Changes in the top peripheral T cell clonotypes seemingly had no bearing on pseudoprogression.

The time point: week 5, during vaccination. In the vaccine, a single dose held 300 ug of the mutant IDH1 20-mer peptide, along with topical imiquimod. Comment on this clone: The antigen remains undetermined.

The V and J genes are TRBV2 and TRBJ2-7, with 7 bases fitting TRBD1. The source of this sequence is a woman in her forties or fifties with glioma. The specimen was PBMCs, collected from a glioma patient whose treatment included an IDH1 peptide vaccine. CDR3 residues: CASRPRQGLAYEQYF. Here the CDR3 DNA reads TGTGCCAGCAGGCCCAGACAGGGATTAGCCTACGAGCAGTACTTC.